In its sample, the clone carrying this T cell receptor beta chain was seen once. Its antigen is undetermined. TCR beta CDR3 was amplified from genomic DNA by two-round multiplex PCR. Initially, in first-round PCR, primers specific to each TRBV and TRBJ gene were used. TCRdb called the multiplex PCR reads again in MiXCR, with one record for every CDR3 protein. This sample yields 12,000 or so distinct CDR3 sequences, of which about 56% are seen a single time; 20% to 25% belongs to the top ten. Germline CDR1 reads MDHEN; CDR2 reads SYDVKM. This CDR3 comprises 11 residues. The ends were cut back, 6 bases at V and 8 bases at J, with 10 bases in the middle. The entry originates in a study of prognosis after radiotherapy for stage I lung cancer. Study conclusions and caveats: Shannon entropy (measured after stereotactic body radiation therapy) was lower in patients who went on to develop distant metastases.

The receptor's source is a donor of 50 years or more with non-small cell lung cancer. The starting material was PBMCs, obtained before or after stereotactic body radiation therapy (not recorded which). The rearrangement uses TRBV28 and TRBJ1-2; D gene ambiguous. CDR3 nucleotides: TGTGCCAGCAGCCCTATGGGCGGCTACACCTTC. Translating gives CASSPMGGYTF.